The 19 T cell receptor beta chains in this list originate from one sample, sequenced in a study of T cell responses to AZD1222 COVID-19 vaccine. Repertoires were generated with immunoSEQ multiplex PCR, while TCRdb's copy carries only in-frame clones and drops some. The sample has tens of thousands of clones; 70% to 90% are singletons. Source: peripheral blood, taken on day 0 of AZD1222 vaccination. The receptors come from an adult in good health.

This chain joins TRBV12-3 or TRBV12-4 and TRBJ1-1; no definite D call. CDR3 size: 11 residues. V lost 5 bases to trimming and J lost 8 bases, with 9 bases between them. CDR3 sequence: CASSRAREAFF. The CDR3 DNA reads TGTGCCAGCAGTCGTGCCCGGGAAGCTTTCTTT.

This clone came up once. J is TRBJ1-3 and V is TRBV9; D is undetermined. Germline V gives CDR1 SGDLS, CDR2 YYNGEE. The CDR3 extends over 14 amino acids. Trimming left V 0 bases short and J 11 bases short, with 15 bases between. CDR3 sequence: CASSVAWPTSAIYF. The CDR3 DNA is TGTGCCAGCAGCGTAGCTTGGCCAACAAGCGCCATATATTTT.

This chain connects TRBV28 to TRBJ2-2; weak D call: TRBD2 (5 bases). The CDR3 has 15 amino acids. Trimming stripped 5 bases from V and 6 bases from J, with 16 bases between. Germline CDR1 is MDHEN and CDR2 is SYDVKM. Here the CDR3 reads CASSAPGSGPGELFF. The CDR3 bases are TGTGCCAGCAGTGCGCCGGGATCAGGTCCCGGGGAGCTGTTTTTT. The full variable domain, completed using reference TRBV28 and TRBJ2-2, is DVKVTQSSRYLVKRTGEKVFLECVQDMDHENMFWYRQDPGLGLRLIYFSYDVKMKEKGDIPEGYSVSREKKERFSLILESASTNQTSMYLCASSAPGSGPGELFFGEGSRLTVL.

This clone occurred a few times. The chain is built from TRBV19 and TRBJ2-7; weak D call: TRBD2 (6 bases). The V end was cut by 6 bases, the J end by 4 bases, with 16 bases between. The CDR3 sequence is 14 residues long. Germline V gene lookup returns CDR1 LNHDA and CDR2 SQIVND (reference sequence). The CDR3 sequence: CASSASGRSYEQYF. The CDR3 DNA reads as TGTGCCAGTAGCGCGTCCGGGAGATCGTACGAGCAGTACTTC. Full variable domain (outside the CDR3, taken from reference TRBV19 and TRBJ2-7): DGGITQSPKYLFRKEGQNVTLSCEQNLNHDAMYWYRQDPGQGLRLIYYSQIVNDFQKGDIAEGYSVSREKKESFPLTVTSAQKNPTAFYLCASSASGRSYEQYFGPGTRLTVT.

This rearrangement joins TRBV28 to TRBJ2-7, with TRBD2 as a possible D gene (5 bases). Germline CDR1 MDHEN, CDR2 SYDVKM. The CDR3 runs 12 residues. Trimming pared 5 bases from V and 6 bases from J, leaving 11 bases between. The CDR3 DNA follows: TGTGCCAGCAGTCCGGCGGGTGGCGAGCAGTACTTC. It translates to CASSPAGGEQYF.

This clone was recorded once. This chain connects TRBV2 to TRBJ2-3; 8 bases are a match to TRBD2. The germline V gene encodes CDR1 SNHLY and CDR2 FYNNEI. Trimming took 0 bases from V and 3 from J; bases not matched to a gene: 5. The CDR3 is 16 residues long. The CDR3 sequence is CASSEAVQRETDTQYF. The CDR3 DNA reads TGTGCCAGCAGTGAAGCGGTACAGCGGGAGACAGATACGCAGTATTTT.

J is TRBJ1-2 and V is TRBV18; TRBD1 agrees at 8 bases. V shed 2 bases, J shed 5 bases, and the junction held 7 bases outside the gene matches. The CDR3 totals 15 residues. Looked up from germline, CDR1 is KGHSH and CDR2 is LQKENI. The CDR3 nucleotides read TGTGCCAGCTCACCAACCCGGACAGGGCTTTATGGCTACACCTTC. Amino acid sequence: CASSPTRTGLYGYTF.

This sequence joins TRBV10-3 and TRBJ1-1, with 7 bases that match TRBD1. The germline CDR1 and CDR2 sequences are ENHRY and SYGVKD. J gave up 3 bases and V 7 bases, and 5 bases lay outside the gene matches. The CDR3 totals 13 residues. This CDR3 is CAITTDRDTEAFF. The CDR3 nucleotides are TGTGCCATCACAACCGACAGGGACACTGAAGCTTTCTTT.

V is TRBV28 and J is TRBJ1-1; no reliable D call. The V end was cut by 7 bases, the J end by 4 bases, with 16 bases between. This CDR3 has 14 amino acids. CDR1 and CDR2 from the germline V gene are MDHEN and SYDVKM. The CDR3 spells CASTPGSWGTEAFF. CDR3 sequence (DNA): TGTGCCAGCACCCCGGGGAGCTGGGGCACTGAAGCTTTCTTT.

The chain links TRBV18 to TRBJ2-7; the match to TRBD2 covers 7 bases. Germline CDR1 is KGHSH and CDR2 is LQKENI. J lost 7 bases, V lost 1 base, and 10 bases had no gene match. The CDR3 has 15 amino acids. The CDR3: CASSPRQRDLLEQYF. The CDR3 nucleotides read TGTGCCAGCTCACCACGCCAGCGGGACCTCTTGGAGCAGTACTTC.

The rearrangement uses TRBV10-3 and TRBJ1-2, with D tentatively TRBD1 (5 bases). CDR1 and CDR2 from the germline V gene are ENHRY and SYGVKD. CDR3 length: 15 amino acids. Between the trimmed V and J ends, which lost 7 bases and 7 bases, there was a span of 22 bases. In nucleotides, the CDR3 is TGTGCCATCACCTACGGGAACCCGGGGGAAGGTGGCTACACCTTC. It specifies CAITYGNPGEGGYTF.

CDR3 residues: CASSQEVGGYRYEQYF. The CDR3 DNA follows: TGTGCCAGCAGCCAGGAGGTCGGGGGATACCGGTACGAGCAGTACTTC. V gene TRBV5-4 combines with J gene TRBJ2-7, with D perhaps TRBD2 (6 bases). CDR1 and CDR2 (germline): SGHNT, YYREEE (reference sequence). V was pared by 4 bases and J by 4 bases, with 21 bases between. This CDR3 comprises 16 residues.

V usage is TRBV28 and J usage is TRBJ1-5; D gene ambiguous. Germline V CDR1 and CDR2: MDHEN, SYDVKM. CDR3 size: 16 residues. V lost 4 bases, J lost 0 bases, and 13 bases lay in between. The CDR3 DNA reads as TGTGCCAGCAGTTCCCTATACAGCGGTAGCAATCAGCCCCAGCATTTT. Its translation is CASSSLYSGSNQPQHF. Drawing the rest from reference TRBV28 and TRBJ1-5, the complete variable domain is DVKVTQSSRYLVKRTGEKVFLECVQDMDHENMFWYRQDPGLGLRLIYFSYDVKMKEKGDIPEGYSVSREKKERFSLILESASTNQTSMYLCASSSLYSGSNQPQHFGDGTRLSIL.

V and J are TRBV27 and TRBJ2-7, with D uncertain. This CDR3 has 15 amino acids. V lost 4 bases to trimming and J lost 3 bases, with 16 bases between them. Germline-derived CDR1 and CDR2 are MNHEY and SMNVEV (reference sequence). CDR3 residues: CASSSPHVSVYEQYF. The CDR3 bases are TGTGCCAGCAGTTCCCCCCACGTATCGGTCTACGAGCAGTACTTC.

The V call is TRBV7-9, the J call TRBJ1-1, with D possibly TRBD1 on 6 matching bases. CDR1 is SEHNR, CDR2 FQNEAQ, per germline (reference sequence). The germline V and J ends were trimmed by 5 bases and 1 base, with 14 bases remaining between them. The CDR3 runs 15 residues. CDR3 bases: TGTGCCAGCAGCCTTTTACAGGGAAAGAACACTGAAGCTTTCTTT. This codes for CASSLLQGKNTEAFF.

The V and J genes are TRBV6-6 and TRBJ2-7; D is unresolved. Looked up from germline, CDR1 is MNHNY and CDR2 is SVGAGI (reference sequence). V lost 3 bases to trimming and J lost 1 base, with 10 bases between them. There are 14 residues in the CDR3. CDR3 in amino acids: CASSYSRPSYEQYF. The CDR3 DNA reads as TGTGCCAGCAGTTATTCCAGGCCTTCCTACGAGCAGTACTTC.

This chain's CDR3 is CASSSGPGDTGELFF. The CDR3 DNA follows: TGTGCCAGCAGCTCGGGCCCCGGGGACACCGGGGAGCTGTTTTTT. The V gene is TRBV5-4, the J gene TRBJ2-2; a weak D match, TRBD2 (5 bases). Germline V gene lookup returns CDR1 SGHNT and CDR2 YYREEE (reference sequence). V was shortened by 3 bases and J by 3 bases, with 12 bases between the two germline ends. CDR3 length: 15 residues.

The V and J genes are TRBV19 and TRBJ1-5, with 9 bases matching TRBD1. Germline V CDR1 and CDR2: LNHDA, SQIVND (reference sequence). The CDR3 is made up of 15 amino acids. Unmatched junction bases numbered 6, after V lost 5 bases and J lost 4 bases. The CDR3 coding sequence is TGTGCCAGTAGTGGTTATGACAGGGGGAATCAGCCCCAGCATTTT. Protein product: CASSGYDRGNQPQHF.

The genes are TRBV27 and TRBJ2-1, with a weak D call TRBD2 (6 bases). Trimming removed 6 bases at V and 7 bases at J, with 22 bases between. The germline V gene has CDR1 MNHEY and CDR2 SMNVEV (reference sequence). CDR3 length equals 16 residues. In nucleotides, the CDR3 is TGTGCCAGCAGACCCATTGGACCCGCCGCGGGGAATGAGCAGTTCTTC. This encodes CASRPIGPAAGNEQFF.